The 23 T cell receptor beta chains presented below share a single source sample, sequenced in a study of T cells in Graves' hyperthyroidism and ophthalmopathy. TCR beta CDR3 region amplification was performed from RNA transcripts. The HTBI set primed first-round TCR CDR3 RT-PCR. TCRdb analysed the multiplex PCR reads with MiXCR anew, one entry per CDR3 protein. This table holds 250,000 to 300,000 distinct CDR3 sequences, 12% to 15% found once. The specimen was blood. The receptors were gathered from a middle-aged woman with Graves' hyperthyroidism.

There are many counts of this clonotype. This sequence joins TRBV7-9 and TRBJ1-1; no clear D. CDR3 length equals 12 residues. The germline CDR1 and CDR2 sequences are SEHNR and FQNEAQ (reference sequence). V lost 1 base and J 8 bases, leaving 8 bases between the germline ends. CDR3 coding DNA: TGTGCCAGCAGCTTAGGTCTGGGAGAAGCTTTCTTT. It encodes CASSLGLGEAFF.

This clonotype has at least ten counts. V and J are TRBV20-1 and TRBJ1-4, with unresolved D. V shed 3 bases and J shed 4 bases, with 9 bases lying between them. The CDR3 has 13 residues. Germline values: CDR1 DFQATT, CDR2 SNEGSKA (reference sequence). The CDR3 bases are TGCAGTGCTAGGTGGGGTTATAATGAAAAACTGTTTTTT. Its translation is CSARWGYNEKLFF.

This clonotype was counted ten times or more. The chain has TRBV3-1 and TRBJ2-3, with a possible D match to TRBD2 (6 bases). In germline, CDR1 is LGHDT, CDR2 YNNKEL (reference sequence). Deletions cut 4 bases from V and 5 bases from J, with 13 bases between. The CDR3 is made up of 14 amino acids. CDR3 amino acids: CASSRFGGVDTQYF. In DNA, the CDR3 is TGTGCCAGCAGCCGTTTCGGGGGAGTAGATACGCAGTATTTT.

About this clonotype itself: A much larger clone lies a single base off, so this may be a read error. This chain connects TRBV3-1 to TRBJ2-7; the D gene is possibly TRBD1 (5 bases). The CDR3 extends over 15 amino acids. Germline lookup yields CDR1 LGHDT and CDR2 YNNKEL (reference sequence). The CDR3 loop is CASGHAADSNYEQYF. The CDR3 coding sequence is TGTGCCAGCGGCCATGCCGCTGACAGCAACTACGAGCAGTACTTC.

This clonotype was seen many times. This chain uses TRBV10-1 with TRBJ2-7; a weak D match, TRBD1 (6 bases). The CDR3 sequence is 17 residues long. The germline CDR1 and CDR2 sequences are WNHNN and SYGVQD (reference sequence). V dropped 0 bases and J dropped 3 bases, with 18 bases sitting between them. The CDR3 sequence: CASSESRLGAGGYEQYF. The CDR3, as DNA: TGCGCCAGCAGTGAGTCGAGATTGGGGGCAGGAGGCTACGAGCAGTACTTC.

The chain combines TRBV10-3 with TRBJ1-3; tentative D call: TRBD1 (6 bases). With 8 bases removed from V and 6 bases from J, the gap between germline ends came to 20 bases. Germline V gene lookup returns CDR1 ENHRY and CDR2 SYGVKD. There are 15 residues in the CDR3. In DNA, the CDR3 is TGTGCCATCGGCCCCGACAGGCTAATCCCAAACACCATATATTTT. It translates to CAIGPDRLIPNTIYF.

This clonotype has at least ten counts. The chain employs TRBV2 and TRBJ2-5; a weak D match, TRBD1 (5 bases). Trimming left V 3 bases short and J 5 bases short, with 13 bases between. Germline V gene data show CDR1 as SNHLY and CDR2 as FYNNEI. The CDR3 is 14 residues long. CDR3 amino acids: CASSDWGPPETQYF. The CDR3 DNA follows: TGTGCCAGCAGTGACTGGGGCCCGCCTGAGACCCAGTACTTC.

V and J are TRBV27 and TRBJ2-7; 11 nucleotides match TRBD1. V dropped 5 bases and J dropped 0; count of bases not matched to a gene: 3. The CDR3 has 15 residues. CDR1 and CDR2 (germline): MNHEY, SMNVEV (reference sequence). In DNA, the CDR3 is TGTGCCAGCAGTGCAGGGACAGGGGGCTCCTACGAGCAGTACTTC. It encodes CASSAGTGGSYEQYF.

This clonotype showed up many times. This chain uses TRBV13 with TRBJ1-1, with 8 bases that match TRBD1. V lost 5 bases and J lost 11; bases outside the gene matches: 13. The CDR3 contains 14 residues. Germline V gene data show CDR1 as PRHDT and CDR2 as FYEKMQ (reference sequence). The CDR3 sequence is CASSRGDRRSNAFF. The DNA of the CDR3 is TGTGCCAGCAGCCGTGGGGACAGGCGGTCGAATGCTTTCTTT. Full variable domain (remainder filled in from reference TRBV13 and TRBJ1-1): AAGVIQSPRHLIKEKRETATLKCYPIPRHDTVYWYQQGPGQDPQFLISFYEKMQSDKGSIPDRFSAQQFSDYHSELNMSSLELGDSALYFCASSRGDRRSNAFFGQGTRLTVV.

This clonotype occurred many times. V and J are TRBV19 and TRBJ2-1; 10 bases align to TRBD2. This CDR3 has 15 amino acids. Germline CDR1 and CDR2: LNHDA and SQIVND (reference sequence). Germline trimming cut 5 bases from V and 7 bases from J; bases unmatched to any gene: 8. Here the CDR3 DNA reads TGTGCCAGTAGTTCGAAACTAGCGGGGACGAATGAGCAGTTCTTC. This sequence encodes CASSSKLAGTNEQFF.

This clonotype was observed many times. V usage is TRBV3-1 and J usage is TRBJ2-5; D uncertain. CDR1 is LGHDT, CDR2 YNNKEL, per germline (reference sequence). With 4 bases removed from V and 2 bases from J, the gap between germline ends came to 14 bases. The CDR3 has 15 residues. The CDR3 region is CASSRLGSVQETQYF. As DNA, the CDR3 is TGTGCCAGCAGCCGATTGGGTTCAGTTCAAGAGACCCAGTACTTC.

This clonotype was observed at least ten times. The V and J genes are TRBV2 and TRBJ2-5; TRBD2 aligns across 11 bases. There are 17 residues in the CDR3. With V trimmed by 2 bases and J by 1 base, 6 bases remained unmatched. CDR1 and CDR2 from the germline V gene are SNHLY and FYNNEI. The CDR3 DNA is TGTGCCAGCAGTGAATCGAGTAGCGGGAGGGGCCAAGAGACCCAGTACTTC. Translating gives CASSESSSGRGQETQYF.

There are many counts of this clonotype. The chain couples TRBV12-3 or TRBV12-4 to TRBJ2-6; 8 bases map to TRBD2. Trimming cost V 7 bases and J 4 bases; bases outside gene matches: 9. This CDR3 is 16 amino acids long. CDR3 in DNA: TGTGCCAGCACCACACGGGGGGGGTTCGGGGCCAACGTCCTGACTTTC. Translating it yields CASTTRGGFGANVLTF.

CDR3 nucleotides: TGTGCCTGGACCAGGGGGGGGATTGGCTACACCTTC. This sequence encodes CAWTRGGIGYTF. The chain couples TRBV30 to TRBJ1-2; 7 positions match TRBD1. The germline V gene has CDR1 GTSNPN and CDR2 SVGIG (reference sequence). The length of the CDR3 is 12 residues. The V gene end was trimmed by 4 bases and the J gene end by 7 bases; junction bases not matched to a gene: 6.

The gene calls are TRBV2 and TRBJ2-5; D may be TRBD2 (5 bases). V was cut by 8 bases and J by 5 bases, with 12 bases left in between. The CDR3 sequence is 12 residues long. Germline V gene lookup returns CDR1 SNHLY and CDR2 FYNNEI. Here the CDR3 reads CASRVTGETQYF. The CDR3 DNA sequence: TGTGCCAGCCGCGTTACGGGGGAGACCCAGTACTTC.

This clonotype was observed many times. This chain joins TRBV5-1 and TRBJ2-1; D is possibly TRBD1 (6 bases). In germline, CDR1 is SGHRS, CDR2 YFSETQ. Trimming pared 0 bases from V and 8 bases from J, leaving 12 bases between. The CDR3 is 14 residues long. The CDR3, as DNA: TGCGCCAGCAGCTTGGTGGGGGCTGGGGATGAGCAGTTCTTC. Protein: CASSLVGAGDEQFF.

The V call is TRBV15, the J call TRBJ1-1, with 7 bases that match TRBD1. The CDR3 spans 17 residues. With V trimmed by 5 bases and J by 2 bases, 14 bases remained unmatched. Germline CDR1 LNHNV, CDR2 YYDKDF (reference sequence). In nucleotides, the CDR3 is TGTGCCACCAGCGGGGATCGACAGGGCGGAGGCAACACTGAAGCTTTCTTT. Encoded protein: CATSGDRQGGGNTEAFF.

This clonotype was found many times. The chain joins TRBV30 to TRBJ2-4; possibly TRBD1 for D (5 bases). V dropped 1 base and J dropped 3 bases, with 13 bases sitting between them. The CDR3 spans 15 residues. Germline-derived CDR1 and CDR2 are GTSNPN and SVGIG (reference sequence). CDR3 in DNA: TGTGCCTGGAGTGCAGGGAACTATGGCAAAAACATTCAGTACTTC. Its translation: CAWSAGNYGKNIQYF.

The J gene is TRBJ2-2, the V gene TRBV5-6, with TRBD1 matching 8 bases. V trimming: 2 bases; J trimming: 5 bases; junction bases outside the gene matches: 2. The CDR3 spans 14 residues. CDR1 is SGHDT, CDR2 YYEEEE, per germline. CDR3 DNA: TGTGCCAGCAGCTTTCGGACAGGGACCGGGGAGCTGTTTTTT. Amino acid sequence: CASSFRTGTGELFF.

Ten or more counts support this clonotype. The chain links TRBV3-1 to TRBJ2-5, with TRBD2 as a possible D gene (6 bases). Germline CDR1 and CDR2: LGHDT and YNNKEL (reference sequence). This CDR3 region has 14 residues. V was trimmed by 0 bases and J by 5 bases, leaving 10 bases between them. CDR3 sequence reads: CASSQDNSGETQYF. The CDR3 bases are TGTGCCAGCAGCCAAGATAATAGCGGCGAGACCCAGTACTTC.

This clonotype has ten or more counts. The chain combines TRBV28 with TRBJ2-7, with TRBD1 identical over 9 bases. This CDR3 region has 14 residues. Germline CDR1 and CDR2: MDHEN and SYDVKM. The V gene end was trimmed by 6 bases and the J gene end by 6 bases; junction bases not matched to a gene: 9. The CDR3: CASRSGTGRLEQYF. The CDR3 nucleotides are TGTGCCAGCAGATCCGGGACAGGGCGCCTCGAGCAGTACTTC.

This clonotype was found many times. This chain joins TRBV2 and TRBJ1-2; D is unclear. CDR1 SNHLY and CDR2 FYNNEI come from the germline V gene. V gave up 1 base and J gave up 2 bases, with 8 bases separating them. The CDR3 contains 14 residues. DNA for the CDR3: TGTGCCAGCAGTGAAGGACATCTAAACTATGGCTACACCTTC. It yields the protein CASSEGHLNYGYTF.

At least ten counts were recorded for this clonotype. This chain joins TRBV12-3 or TRBV12-4 and TRBJ1-6; 8 nucleotides agree with TRBD1. The CDR3 contains 14 residues. V dropped 3 bases and J dropped 10; count of bases not matched to a gene: 5. CDR3 loop: CASSFGQGRSPLHF. CDR3 bases: TGTGCCAGCAGTTTTGGACAGGGTAGATCACCCCTCCACTTT.